This T cell receptor beta chain was captured by sequencing in a study of shared clonotypes between healthy human individuals. Naive CD8 cells lacked CD45RO and underwent positive selection for CCR7, leaving out terminally differentiated effector memory CD45RA+ cells. Clones were read by immunoSEQ multiplex PCR, and TCRdb kept only the in-frame ones, dropping some. The sample lists about 2 million clones; approximately 94% were seen once. The germline V gene has CDR1 MNHEY and CDR2 SVGAGI. The CDR3 contains 13 residues. V was pared by 5 bases and J by 6 bases, with 10 bases between. The sample consisted of naive CD8+ T cells sorted from blood. The gene calls are TRBV6-5 and TRBJ2-2, with unresolved D. The TCR comes from a man aged 18 to 30 in good health. The CDR3 region is CASSALGAGELFF. DNA for the CDR3: TGTGCCAGCAGTGCCCTCGGAGCCGGGGAGCTGTTTTTT.